The T cell receptor beta chain under discussion was sequenced for a study of blood T cell repertoires in COVID-19. Whole-study context: Acute-phase and convalescent COVID-19 samples originated in the United States, Italy and Spain.

The method was immunoSEQ multiplex PCR; TCRdb's version includes in-frame clones alone and lacks a portion of them. The sample carries some 200,000 clones, roughly 81% recorded once. The CDR3 consists of 15 residues. V dropped 4 bases and J dropped 0; count of bases not matched to a gene: 3. CDR1 is MDHEN and CDR2 is SYDVKM in the germline V gene. The TCR sequence derives from an elderly woman with COVID-19, enrolled during active disease. The chain couples TRBV28 to TRBJ1-3, with TRBD1 matching 7 bases. The sample comprised peripheral blood. The CDR3 here is CASSSGQLSGNTIYF. The CDR3, as DNA: TGTGCCAGCAGTTCGGGACAGCTCTCTGGAAACACCATATATTTT.